One sample yielded the 2 T cell receptor beta chains listed below, sequenced in a study of T cells in Graves' hyperthyroidism and ophthalmopathy. The CDR3 regions of TCR beta were amplified from RNA transcripts. With the HTBI primer set, the TCR CDR3 went through a first round of RT-PCR. TCRdb called the multiplex PCR reads again in MiXCR, with one record for every CDR3 protein. This table holds 300,000 or so distinct CDR3 sequences, over 20% found once. The source material was blood. These receptors all come from a woman between 50 and 59 years old with Graves' hyperthyroidism.

This clonotype was observed many times. The CDR3 spells CASSLWTSGGTYEQYF. The CDR3 DNA reads TGTGCCAGCAGCTTATGGACTAGCGGGGGGACGTACGAGCAGTACTTC. This chain uses TRBV7-8 with TRBJ2-7, with 14 bases matching TRBD2. Germline loops: CDR1 SGHVS, CDR2 FQNEAQ. Losses at the gene ends were 2 bases for V and 4 bases for J; bases not matched to a gene: 4. The CDR3 runs 16 residues.

This clonotype was seen only a few times. The chain is built from TRBV5-1 and TRBJ2-1, with TRBD1 matching 11 bases. After removal of 8 bases from V and 6 bases from J, the junction contained 10 bases not matched to a gene. CDR3 length: 15 amino acids. Per the germline V gene, CDR1 is SGHRS and CDR2 is YFSETQ. In DNA, the CDR3 is TGCGCCAGTAATACGGGACAGGGGGTGGGCAATGAGCAGTTCTTC. Translation gives CASNTGQGVGNEQFF. Together with reference TRBV5-1 and TRBJ2-1, the CDR3 gives the full variable domain: KAGVTQTPRYLIKTRGQQVTLSCSPISGHRSVSWYQQTPGQGLQFLFEYFSETQRNKGNFPGRFSGRQFSNSRSEMNVSTLELGDSALYLCASNTGQGVGNEQFFGPGTRLTVL.